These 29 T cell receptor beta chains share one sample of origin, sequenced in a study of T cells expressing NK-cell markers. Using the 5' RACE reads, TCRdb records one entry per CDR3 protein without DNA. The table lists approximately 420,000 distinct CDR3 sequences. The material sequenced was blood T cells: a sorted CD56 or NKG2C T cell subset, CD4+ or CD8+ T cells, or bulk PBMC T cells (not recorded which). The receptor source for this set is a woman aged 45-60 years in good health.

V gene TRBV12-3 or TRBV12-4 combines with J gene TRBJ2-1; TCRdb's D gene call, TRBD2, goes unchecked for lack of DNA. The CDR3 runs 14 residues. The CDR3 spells CASRKLAGTNEQFF.

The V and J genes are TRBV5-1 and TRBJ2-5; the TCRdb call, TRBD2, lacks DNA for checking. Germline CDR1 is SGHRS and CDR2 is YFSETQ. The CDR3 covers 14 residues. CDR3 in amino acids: CASSTAGGPETQYF.

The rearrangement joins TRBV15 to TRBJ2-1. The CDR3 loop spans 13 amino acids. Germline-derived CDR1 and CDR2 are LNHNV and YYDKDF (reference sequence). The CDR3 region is CATSRAPPNEQFF.

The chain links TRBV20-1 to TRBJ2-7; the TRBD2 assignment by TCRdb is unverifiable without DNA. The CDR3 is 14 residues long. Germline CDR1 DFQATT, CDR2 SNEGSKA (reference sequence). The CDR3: CSARDLRDQREQYF.

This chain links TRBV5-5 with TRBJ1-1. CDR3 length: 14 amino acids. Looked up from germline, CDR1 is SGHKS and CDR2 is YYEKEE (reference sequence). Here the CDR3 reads CASSFGLTNTEAFF.

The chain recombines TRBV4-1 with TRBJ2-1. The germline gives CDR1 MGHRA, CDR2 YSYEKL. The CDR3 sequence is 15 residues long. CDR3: CASSQGGNLMNEQFF.

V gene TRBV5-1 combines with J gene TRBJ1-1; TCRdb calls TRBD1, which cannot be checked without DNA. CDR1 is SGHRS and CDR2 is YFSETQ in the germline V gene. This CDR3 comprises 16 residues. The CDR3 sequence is CASSTKMTAMNTEAFF.

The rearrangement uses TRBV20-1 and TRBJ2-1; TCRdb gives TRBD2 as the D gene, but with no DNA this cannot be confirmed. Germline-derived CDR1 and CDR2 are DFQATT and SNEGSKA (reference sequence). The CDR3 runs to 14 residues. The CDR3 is CSAPTSGNNNEQFF.

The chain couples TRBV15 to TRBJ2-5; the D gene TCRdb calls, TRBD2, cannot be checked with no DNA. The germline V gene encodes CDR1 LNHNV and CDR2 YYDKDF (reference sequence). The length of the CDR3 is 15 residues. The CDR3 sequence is CATSGLAEGQETQYF.

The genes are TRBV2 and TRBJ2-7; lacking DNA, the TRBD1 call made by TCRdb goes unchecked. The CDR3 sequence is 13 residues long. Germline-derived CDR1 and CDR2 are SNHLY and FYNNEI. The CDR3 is CASSGTRSYEQYF.

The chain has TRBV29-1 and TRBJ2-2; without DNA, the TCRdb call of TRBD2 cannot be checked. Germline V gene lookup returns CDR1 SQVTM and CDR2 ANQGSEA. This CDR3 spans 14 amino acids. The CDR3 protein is CSVALAGDAGELFF.

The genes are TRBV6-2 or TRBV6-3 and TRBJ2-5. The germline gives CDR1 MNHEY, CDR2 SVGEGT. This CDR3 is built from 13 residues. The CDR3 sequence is CASSLDGQETQYF.

CDR3: CASSLGRVSSYNEQFF. The chain uses TRBV7-8 and TRBJ2-1; TCRdb indicates TRBD1, and absent DNA this call remains unverified. Germline V lookup: CDR1 SGHVS, CDR2 FQNEAQ. The CDR3 sequence is 16 residues long.

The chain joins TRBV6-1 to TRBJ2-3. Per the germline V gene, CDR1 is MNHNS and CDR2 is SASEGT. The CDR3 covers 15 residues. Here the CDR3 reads CASSRSGSTSDTQYF.

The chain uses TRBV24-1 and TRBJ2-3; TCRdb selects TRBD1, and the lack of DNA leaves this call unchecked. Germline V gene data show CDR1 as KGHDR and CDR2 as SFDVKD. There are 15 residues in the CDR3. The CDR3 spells CATSAGGSRTDTQYF.

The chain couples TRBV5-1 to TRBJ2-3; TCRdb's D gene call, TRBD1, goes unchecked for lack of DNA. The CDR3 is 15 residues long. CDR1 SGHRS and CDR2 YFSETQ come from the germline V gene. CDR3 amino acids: CASSLSGQGLPAEYF.

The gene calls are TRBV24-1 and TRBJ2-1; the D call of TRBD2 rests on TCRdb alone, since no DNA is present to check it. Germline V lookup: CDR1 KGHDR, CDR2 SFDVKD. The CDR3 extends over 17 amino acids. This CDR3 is CATSDPGLAGAYNEQFF.

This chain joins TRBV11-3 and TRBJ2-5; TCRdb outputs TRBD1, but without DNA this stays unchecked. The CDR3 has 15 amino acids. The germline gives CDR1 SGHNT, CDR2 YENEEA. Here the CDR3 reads CASTPLPDRGETQYF.

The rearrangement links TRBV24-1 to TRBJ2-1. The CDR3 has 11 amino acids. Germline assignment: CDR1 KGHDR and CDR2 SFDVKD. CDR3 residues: CATRGDNEQFF.

This CDR3 reads CSARTAGGRAETQYF. V and J are TRBV20-1 and TRBJ2-5; no DNA is available, so the TRBD1 call from TCRdb remains unchecked. The CDR3 spans 15 residues. The germline V gene has CDR1 DFQATT and CDR2 SNEGSKA (reference sequence).

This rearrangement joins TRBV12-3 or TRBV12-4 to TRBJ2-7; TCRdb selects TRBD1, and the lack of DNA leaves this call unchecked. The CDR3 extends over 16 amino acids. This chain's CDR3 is CASKNSIRGGAYEQYF.

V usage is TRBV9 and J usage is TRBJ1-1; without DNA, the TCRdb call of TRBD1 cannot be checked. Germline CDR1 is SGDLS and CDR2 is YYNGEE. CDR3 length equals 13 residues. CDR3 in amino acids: CASSVVGTGQAFF.

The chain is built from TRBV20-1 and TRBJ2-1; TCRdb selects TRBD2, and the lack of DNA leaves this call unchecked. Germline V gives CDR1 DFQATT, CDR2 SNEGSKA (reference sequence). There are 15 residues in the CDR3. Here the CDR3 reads CSAITTSGPYNEQFF.

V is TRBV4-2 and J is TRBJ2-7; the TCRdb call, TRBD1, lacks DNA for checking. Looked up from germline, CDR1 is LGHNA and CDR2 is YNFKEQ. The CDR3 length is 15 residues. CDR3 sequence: CASSPVWDGPYEQYF.

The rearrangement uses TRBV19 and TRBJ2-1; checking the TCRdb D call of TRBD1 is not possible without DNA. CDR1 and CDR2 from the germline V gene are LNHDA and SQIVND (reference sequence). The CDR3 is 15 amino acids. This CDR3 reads CASAIDRVSYNEQFF.

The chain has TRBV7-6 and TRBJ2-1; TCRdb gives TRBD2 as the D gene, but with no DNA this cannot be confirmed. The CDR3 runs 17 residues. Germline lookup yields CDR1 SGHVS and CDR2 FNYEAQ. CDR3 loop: CASSEGSRLAVTNEQFF. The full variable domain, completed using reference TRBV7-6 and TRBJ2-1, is GAGVSQSPRYKVTKRGQDVALRCDPISGHVSLYWYRQALGQGPEFLTYFNYEAQQDKSGLPNDRFSAERPEGSISTLTIQRTEQRDSAMYRCASSEGSRLAVTNEQFFGPGTRLTVL.

CDR3 in amino acids: CASSLLGGRGAKNIQYF. The rearrangement links TRBV5-1 to TRBJ2-4; TCRdb's D gene call, TRBD2, goes unchecked for lack of DNA. CDR1 is SGHRS, CDR2 YFSETQ, per germline. CDR3 length equals 17 residues.

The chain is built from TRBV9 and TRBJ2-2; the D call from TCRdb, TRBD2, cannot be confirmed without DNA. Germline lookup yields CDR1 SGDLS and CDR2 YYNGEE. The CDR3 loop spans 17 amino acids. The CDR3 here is CASSPAGGPGRTGELFF.

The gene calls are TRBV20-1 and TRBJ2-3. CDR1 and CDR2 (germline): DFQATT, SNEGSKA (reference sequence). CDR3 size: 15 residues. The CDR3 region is CSARDGNTPTDTQYF.